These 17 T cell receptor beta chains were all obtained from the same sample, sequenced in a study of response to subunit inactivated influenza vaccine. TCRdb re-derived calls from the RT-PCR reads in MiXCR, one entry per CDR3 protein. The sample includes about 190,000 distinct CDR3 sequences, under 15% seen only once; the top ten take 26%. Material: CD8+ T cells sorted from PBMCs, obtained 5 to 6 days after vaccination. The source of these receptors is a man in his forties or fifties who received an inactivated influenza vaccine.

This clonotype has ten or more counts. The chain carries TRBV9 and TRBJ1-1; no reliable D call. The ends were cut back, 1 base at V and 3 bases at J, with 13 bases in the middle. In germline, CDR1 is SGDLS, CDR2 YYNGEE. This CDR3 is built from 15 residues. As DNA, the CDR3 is TGTGCCAGCAGCGTATCGGCCATCATGGACACTGAAGCTTTCTTT. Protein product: CASSVSAIMDTEAFF. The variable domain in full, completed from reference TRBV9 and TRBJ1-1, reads DSGVTQTPKHLITATGQRVTLRCSPRSGDLSVYWYQQSLDQGLQFLIQYYNGEERAKGNILERFSAQQFPDLHSELNLSSLELGDSALYFCASSVSAIMDTEAFFGQGTRLTVV.

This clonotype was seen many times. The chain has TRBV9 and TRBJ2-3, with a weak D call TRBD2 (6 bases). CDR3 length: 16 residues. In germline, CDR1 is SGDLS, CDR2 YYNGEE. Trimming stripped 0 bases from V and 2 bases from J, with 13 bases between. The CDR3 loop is CASSVVAGTYTDTQYF. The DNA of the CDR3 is TGTGCCAGCAGCGTAGTCGCCGGGACTTACACAGATACGCAGTATTTT. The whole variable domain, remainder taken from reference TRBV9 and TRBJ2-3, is DSGVTQTPKHLITATGQRVTLRCSPRSGDLSVYWYQQSLDQGLQFLIQYYNGEERAKGNILERFSAQQFPDLHSELNLSSLELGDSALYFCASSVVAGTYTDTQYFGPGTRLTVL.

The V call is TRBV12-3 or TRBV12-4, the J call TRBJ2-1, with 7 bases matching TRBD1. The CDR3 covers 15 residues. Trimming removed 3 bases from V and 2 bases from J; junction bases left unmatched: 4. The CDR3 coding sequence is TGTGCCAGCAGTTTCCGGGACAGTCCCTACAATGAGCAGTTCTTC. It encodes CASSFRDSPYNEQFF.

CDR3 sequence reads: CASSLDRHSGANVLTF. The CDR3 DNA is TGTGCCAGCAGTTTAGACAGACACTCTGGGGCCAACGTCCTGACTTTC. The V gene is TRBV28, the J gene TRBJ2-6, with a possible D match to TRBD1 (5 bases). Trimming left V 2 bases short and J 0 bases short, with 8 bases between. This CDR3 spans 16 amino acids. In germline, CDR1 is MDHEN, CDR2 SYDVKM.

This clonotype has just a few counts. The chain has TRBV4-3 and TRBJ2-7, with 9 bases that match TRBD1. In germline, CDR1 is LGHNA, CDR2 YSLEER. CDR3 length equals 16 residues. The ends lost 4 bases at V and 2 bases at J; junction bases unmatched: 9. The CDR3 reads CASSPTGGQGTYEQYF. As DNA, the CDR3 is TGCGCCAGCAGCCCGACAGGGGGACAGGGAACCTACGAGCAGTACTTC.

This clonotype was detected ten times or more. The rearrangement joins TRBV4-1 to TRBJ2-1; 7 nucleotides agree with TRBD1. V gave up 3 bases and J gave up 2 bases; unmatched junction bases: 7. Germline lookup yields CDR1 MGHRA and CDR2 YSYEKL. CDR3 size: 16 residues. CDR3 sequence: CASSQMTGIAYNEQFF. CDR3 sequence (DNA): TGCGCCAGCAGCCAGATGACAGGGATTGCCTACAATGAGCAGTTCTTC.

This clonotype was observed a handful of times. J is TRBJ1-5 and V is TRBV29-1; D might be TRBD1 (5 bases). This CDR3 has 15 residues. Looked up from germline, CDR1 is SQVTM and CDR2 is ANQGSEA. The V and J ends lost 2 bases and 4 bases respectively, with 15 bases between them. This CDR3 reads CSVENKGLGNQPQHF. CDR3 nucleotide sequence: TGCAGCGTTGAAAACAAGGGGCTGGGGAATCAGCCCCAGCATTTT. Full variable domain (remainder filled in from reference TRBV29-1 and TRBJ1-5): SAVISQKPSRDICQRGTSLTIQCQVDSQVTMMFWYRQQPGQSLTLIATANQGSEATYESGFVIDKFPISRPNLTFSTLTVSNMSPEDSSIYLCSVENKGLGNQPQHFGDGTRLSIL.

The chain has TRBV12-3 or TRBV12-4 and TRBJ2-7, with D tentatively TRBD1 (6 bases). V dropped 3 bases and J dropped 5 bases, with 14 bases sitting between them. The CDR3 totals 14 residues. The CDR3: CASSFGRGRDEQYF. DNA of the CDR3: TGTGCCAGCAGTTTTGGCAGGGGACGGGACGAGCAGTACTTC.

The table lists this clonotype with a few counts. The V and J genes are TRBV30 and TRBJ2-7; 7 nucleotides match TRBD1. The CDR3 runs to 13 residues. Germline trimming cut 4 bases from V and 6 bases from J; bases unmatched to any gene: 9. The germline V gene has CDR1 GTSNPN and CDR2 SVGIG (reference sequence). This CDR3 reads CAWKQGTYSEQYF. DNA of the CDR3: TGTGCCTGGAAACAGGGGACCTACTCCGAGCAGTACTTC.

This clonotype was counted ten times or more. As DNA, the CDR3 is TGCAGCGTTGAAGATCTCCCGGGACTAGCGGGGCCCTACGCGAATGAGCAGTTCTTC. It translates to CSVEDLPGLAGPYANEQFF. This chain connects TRBV29-1 to TRBJ2-1; 13 bases match TRBD2. The CDR3 extends over 19 amino acids. V gave up 0 bases and J gave up 7 bases; unmatched junction bases: 15. Germline loops: CDR1 SQVTM, CDR2 ANQGSEA.

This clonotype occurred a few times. CDR3: CASSIQGIYNEQFF. The CDR3 nucleotides are TGTGCCAGTAGTATACAGGGTATTTACAATGAGCAGTTCTTC. The rearrangement joins TRBV19 to TRBJ2-1; D might be TRBD1 (5 bases). There are 14 residues in the CDR3. V was cut by 2 bases and J by 4 bases, with 9 bases left in between. Germline CDR1 LNHDA, CDR2 SQIVND (reference sequence).

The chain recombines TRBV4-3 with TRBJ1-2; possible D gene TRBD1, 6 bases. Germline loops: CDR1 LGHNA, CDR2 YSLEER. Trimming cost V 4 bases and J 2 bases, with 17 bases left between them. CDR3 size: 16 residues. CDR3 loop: CASSPITTGFNYGYTF. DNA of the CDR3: TGCGCCAGCAGCCCCATAACGACAGGATTCAACTATGGCTACACCTTC.

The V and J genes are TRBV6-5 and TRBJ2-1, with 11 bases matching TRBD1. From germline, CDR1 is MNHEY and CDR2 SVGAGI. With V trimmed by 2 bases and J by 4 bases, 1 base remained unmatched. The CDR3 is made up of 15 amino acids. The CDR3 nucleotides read TGTGCCAGCAGTTACGGACAGGGGGCTTACAATGAGCAGTTCTTC. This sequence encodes CASSYGQGAYNEQFF.

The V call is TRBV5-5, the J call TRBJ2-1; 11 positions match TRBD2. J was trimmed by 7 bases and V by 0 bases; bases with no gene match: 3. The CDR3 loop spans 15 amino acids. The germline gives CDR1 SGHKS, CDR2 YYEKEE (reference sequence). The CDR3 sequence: CASSLGSGRVNEQFF. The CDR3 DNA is TGTGCCAGCAGCTTGGGTAGCGGGAGGGTTAATGAGCAGTTCTTC.

CDR3 in amino acids: CAISSILAGGESSYNEQFF. In DNA, the CDR3 is TGTGCCATCAGTAGTATACTAGCGGGAGGGGAGAGCTCCTACAATGAGCAGTTCTTC. The J gene is TRBJ2-1, the V gene TRBV10-3, with 13 bases that match TRBD2. Unmatched junction bases numbered 10, after V lost 5 bases and J lost 0 bases. The germline CDR1 and CDR2 sequences are ENHRY and SYGVKD. The CDR3 is 19 amino acids.

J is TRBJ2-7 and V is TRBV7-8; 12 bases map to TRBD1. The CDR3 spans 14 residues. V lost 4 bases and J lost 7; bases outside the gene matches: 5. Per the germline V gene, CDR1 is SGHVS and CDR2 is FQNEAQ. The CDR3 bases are TGTGCCAGCAGCTCGGGACAGGGGGCGTGGGAGCAGTACTTC. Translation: CASSSGQGAWEQYF.

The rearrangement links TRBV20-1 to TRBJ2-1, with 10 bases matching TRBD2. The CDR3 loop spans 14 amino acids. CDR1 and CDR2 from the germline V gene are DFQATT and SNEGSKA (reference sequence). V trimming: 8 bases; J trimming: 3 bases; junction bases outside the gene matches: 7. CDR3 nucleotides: TGCAGTAAGAATCTAGCGGGGGACTACAATGAGCAGTTCTTC. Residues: CSKNLAGDYNEQFF.